The present T cell receptor beta chain was sequenced within a study of OX40 agonist ivuxolimab in advanced cancers. Overall study context: Prior checkpoint blockade (anti-PD-1, anti-PD-L1 or anti-CTLA-4) was permitted; 40% had it. Study-wide results and limits: Within 6 weeks, CD4+ and CD8+ blood T cells expanded clonally at 0.1 to 3.0 mg/kg. Certain nonresponders additionally had low normalized T-cell clonal expansion.

Method: immunoSEQ multiplex PCR; TCRdb's copy keeps in-frame clones and lacks some. This table has about 64,000 clones, approximately 84% appearing once. Turning to this clone: Antigen specificity is unknown.

With V trimmed by 1 base and J by 5 bases, 8 bases remained unmatched. Germline assignment: CDR1 LNHNV and CDR2 YYDKDF (reference sequence). The CDR3 consists of 16 residues. This TCR was recovered from an adult with an advanced solid tumor such as melanoma, head and neck, liver or kidney cancer. The chain recombines TRBV15 with TRBJ2-1, with 7 bases fitting TRBD1. The source material was CD4+ or CD8+ T cells sorted from blood, sampled in a trial of the OX40 agonist ivuxolimab. The CDR3 DNA reads TGTGCCACCAGCAGAGCCCCGACAGGGTCGAACAATGAGCAGTTCTTC. Protein: CATSRAPTGSNNEQFF.